Each of the 27 T cell receptor beta chains below was sequenced from the same sample in a study of shared clonotypes between healthy human individuals. The data were produced by immunoSEQ multiplex PCR, yet TCRdb's version contains in-frame clones alone and is incomplete. The sample holds under 350,000 clones; roughly 87% are singletons and the top ten take about a sixth. Source material: memory CD8+ T cells sorted from blood. Subset here: CD45RO+ cells pooled with CCR7-negative TemRA cells. Source of these receptors: a man aged 18 to 29 in good health.

This chain connects TRBV2 to TRBJ2-7; 8 nucleotides agree with TRBD1. The CDR3 covers 16 residues. Germline loops: CDR1 SNHLY, CDR2 FYNNEI. Trimming removed 6 bases from V and 3 bases from J; junction bases left unmatched: 13. The CDR3 loop reads CASRRGSGTGYYEQYF. The CDR3 nucleotides are TGTGCCAGCAGGAGGGGGTCCGGGACAGGATACTACGAGCAGTACTTC.

The V and J genes are TRBV7-9 and TRBJ1-4; D not certain. This CDR3 is built from 15 residues. Trimming removed 1 base from V and 4 bases from J, with 10 bases in between. Germline CDR1 SEHNR, CDR2 FQNEAQ (reference sequence). The CDR3 loop reads CASSLGRTYNEKLFF. The CDR3 nucleotides read TGTGCCAGCAGCTTAGGCAGGACTTATAATGAAAAACTGTTTTTT.

The V gene is TRBV7-9, the J gene TRBJ2-1; 12 nucleotides match TRBD2. The CDR3 totals 16 residues. V gave up 5 bases and J gave up 10 bases; unmatched junction bases: 12. Germline-derived CDR1 and CDR2 are SEHNR and FQNEAQ (reference sequence). For the CDR3, the DNA is TGTGCCAGCAGCCATAAGTTAGGACTAGCGGGGATCGAGCAGTTCTTC. It is translated as CASSHKLGLAGIEQFF.

This clone turned up a few times. The J gene is TRBJ2-7, the V gene TRBV10-1; no reliable D call. This CDR3 is built from 14 residues. Per the germline V gene, CDR1 is WNHNN and CDR2 is SYGVQD (reference sequence). V dropped 4 bases and J dropped 3 bases, with 13 bases sitting between them. CDR3 nucleotide sequence: TGCGCCAGCAGTGCCGGAGCGTTGGGCTACGAGCAGTACTTC. This codes for CASSAGALGYEQYF.

The V gene is TRBV13, the J gene TRBJ1-3; no definite D call. Per the germline V gene, CDR1 is PRHDT and CDR2 is FYEKMQ (reference sequence). This CDR3 is built from 14 residues. V dropped 5 bases and J dropped 1 base, with 9 bases sitting between them. The CDR3 nucleotides are TGTGCCAGCAGCGACGGGATTTCTGGAAACACCATATATTTT. This translates into CASSDGISGNTIYF.

The CDR3 sequence: CASSLVSTEAFF. The CDR3, as DNA: TGTGCCAGCAGCTTAGTTTCCACTGAAGCTTTCTTT. V and J are TRBV11-2 and TRBJ1-1; D unresolved. Germline V lookup: CDR1 SGHAT, CDR2 FQNNGV. V was clipped by 1 base and J by 4 bases, with 4 bases between them. The CDR3 is 12 residues long.

The rearrangement joins TRBV7-9 to TRBJ1-1, with TRBD1 matching 9 bases. V lost 6 bases, J lost 4 bases, and 3 bases stayed unmatched. There are 13 residues in the CDR3. Germline V gene lookup returns CDR1 SEHNR and CDR2 FQNEAQ (reference sequence). The chain's CDR3 is CASRRQGGTEAFF. Here the CDR3 DNA reads TGTGCCAGCAGACGACAGGGGGGCACTGAAGCTTTCTTT.

There are many counts of this clone. J is TRBJ1-3 and V is TRBV13; no reliable D call. The germline V gene has CDR1 PRHDT and CDR2 FYEKMQ (reference sequence). The V end was cut by 1 base, the J end by 5 bases, with 21 bases between. The CDR3 covers 18 residues. The CDR3 sequence is CASSLAWEAPRTRNTIYF. As DNA, the CDR3 is TGTGCCAGCAGCTTAGCCTGGGAGGCTCCTAGGACTAGAAACACCATATATTTT.

This clone has just a few counts. CDR3 amino acids: CAISSRQGAEDHEQYF. The DNA for the CDR3 is TGTGCCATCAGCTCCCGACAGGGGGCGGAGGACCACGAGCAGTACTTC. J is TRBJ2-7 and V is TRBV10-3, with 10 nucleotides matching TRBD1. From germline, CDR1 is ENHRY and CDR2 SYGVKD. The ends lost 6 bases at V and 5 bases at J; junction bases unmatched: 13. This CDR3 contains 16 residues.

Worth noting for this clone: Other DNA sequences in this specimen translate into the identical CDR3. The chain recombines TRBV11-2 with TRBJ1-5; D is undetermined. The V end was cut by 0 bases, the J end by 0 bases, with 3 bases between. This CDR3 is 14 amino acids long. Germline CDR1 reads SGHAT; CDR2 reads FQNNGV. The CDR3 reads CASSLDTSNQPQHF. CDR3 coding DNA: TGTGCCAGCAGCTTAGATACTAGCAATCAGCCCCAGCATTTT. Supplemented by reference TRBV11-2 and TRBJ1-5, the full variable domain reads EAGVAQSPRYKIIEKRQSVAFWCNPISGHATLYWYQQILGQGPKLLIQFQNNGVVDDSQLPKDRFSAERLKGVDSTLKIQPAKLEDSAVYLCASSLDTSNQPQHFGDGTRLSIL.

The rearrangement links TRBV13 to TRBJ2-1; D is perhaps TRBD1 or TRBD2 (5 bases each). Germline-derived CDR1 and CDR2 are PRHDT and FYEKMQ (reference sequence). Deletions cut 3 bases from V and 10 bases from J, with 19 bases between. CDR3 size: 15 residues. DNA of the CDR3: TGTGCCAGCAGCTTGGGTCAGGGCTTGGAGGTGGAGCAGTTCTTC. Its protein product is CASSLGQGLEVEQFF.

This chain connects TRBV5-6 to TRBJ2-2, with D unresolved. The CDR3 consists of 13 residues. The V gene's germline CDR1 is SGHDT and CDR2 YYEEEE. Trimming removed 2 bases at V and 6 bases at J, with 8 bases between. CDR3 amino acids: CASSFEISGELFF. For the CDR3, the DNA is TGTGCCAGCAGCTTTGAAATCTCCGGGGAGCTGTTTTTT.

This chain connects TRBV27 to TRBJ2-1; 16 bases are a match to TRBD2. Per the germline V gene, CDR1 is MNHEY and CDR2 is SMNVEV (reference sequence). The ends lost 8 bases at V and 0 bases at J; junction bases unmatched: 10. CDR3 size: 19 residues. For the CDR3, the DNA is TGTGCCAGCGCCGGGACTAGCGGGGGGGAGCGATCCTCCTACAATGAGCAGTTCTTC. Translating it yields CASAGTSGGERSSYNEQFF.

With respect to this clone: Other DNA sequences in this sample translate to the same CDR3. V is TRBV4-1 and J is TRBJ2-7; D call uncertain. Trimming removed 0 bases from V and 1 base from J, with 4 bases in between. Germline CDR1 and CDR2: MGHRA and YSYEKL. The CDR3 runs 13 residues. CDR3 protein: CASSQEGSYEQYF. CDR3 coding DNA: TGCGCCAGCAGCCAAGAAGGGTCCTACGAGCAGTACTTC.

This sequence joins TRBV30 and TRBJ2-2, with 9 bases aligning to TRBD2. The germline CDR1 and CDR2 sequences are GTSNPN and SVGIG (reference sequence). This CDR3 is 16 amino acids long. V was pared by 2 bases and J by 0 bases, with 4 bases of the junction left unmatched. CDR3: CAWSRRTSANTGELFF. As DNA, the CDR3 is TGTGCCTGGAGTAGAAGGACTAGCGCGAACACCGGGGAGCTGTTTTTT.

This clone was recorded only once. The V gene is TRBV25-1, the J gene TRBJ2-1; D is perhaps TRBD2 (5 bases). CDR1 MGHDK and CDR2 SYGVNS come from the germline V gene. V lost 8 bases to trimming and J lost 0 bases, with 17 bases between them. The CDR3 runs 16 residues. The CDR3 nucleotides read TGTGCCAGCTCACCCGGCGGCGGGTTCTCCTACAATGAGCAGTTCTTC. It codes for CASSPGGGFSYNEQFF.

CDR3 in amino acids: CATSRDREVGNSPLHF. The CDR3 region has the DNA TGTGCCACCAGCAGAGATCGGGAGGTTGGTAATTCACCCCTCCACTTT. The chain uses TRBV15 and TRBJ1-6; D uncertain. Germline V gene lookup returns CDR1 LNHNV and CDR2 YYDKDF (reference sequence). Trimming took 0 bases from V and 6 from J, leaving 12 bases between them. The CDR3 has 16 residues.

This chain connects TRBV7-9 to TRBJ2-1; tentatively, D is TRBD1 (6 bases). Germline CDR1 is SEHNR and CDR2 is FQNEAQ (reference sequence). This CDR3 region has 13 residues. V was pared by 4 bases and J by 9 bases, with 13 bases between. CDR3 loop: CASSSLQGFEQFF. CDR3 bases: TGTGCCAGCAGCTCCCTTCAGGGGTTTGAGCAGTTCTTC.

A few counts support this clone. V usage is TRBV6-5 and J usage is TRBJ1-2, with 11 bases aligning to TRBD1. The CDR3 runs 15 residues. The V segment lost 1 base and the J segment 6 bases; nucleotides outside the gene matches: 4. In germline, CDR1 is MNHEY, CDR2 SVGAGI. In nucleotides, the CDR3 is TGTGCCAGCAGTTACTTTGGACAGGGGGCGCATGGCTACACCTTC. Encoded protein: CASSYFGQGAHGYTF.

CDR3 amino acids: CASSARQGVNYGYTF. In DNA form, the CDR3 reads TGTGCCAGCAGCGCCCGACAGGGGGTAAACTATGGCTACACCTTC. The chain has TRBV9 and TRBJ1-2; 9 positions match TRBD1. With 3 bases clipped from V and 2 bases from J, the junction kept 5 bases outside the gene matches. The germline CDR1 and CDR2 sequences are SGDLS and YYNGEE. The CDR3 is 15 residues long.

This clone was detected ten times or more. The V call is TRBV6-5, the J call TRBJ1-2, with TRBD1 identical over 11 bases. The V gene's germline CDR1 is MNHEY and CDR2 SVGAGI. The V gene end was trimmed by 8 bases and the J gene end by 5 bases; junction bases not matched to a gene: 4. CDR3 size: 13 residues. CDR3 amino acids: CASGDRGTYGYTF. CDR3 sequence (DNA): TGTGCCAGCGGGGACAGGGGGACTTATGGCTACACCTTC.

The chain recombines TRBV10-3 with TRBJ1-4; 10 bases match TRBD1. The CDR3 has 14 residues. The V and J ends lost 10 bases and 1 base, in that order; junction bases with no gene match: 3. CDR1 and CDR2 (germline): ENHRY, SYGVKD. CDR3 nucleotides: TGTGCCAGCGGACAGGGGGGAACTAATGAAAAACTGTTTTTT. This gives the protein CASGQGGTNEKLFF.

This sequence joins TRBV4-1 and TRBJ2-1; perhaps TRBD1 as D (5 bases). Germline V gives CDR1 MGHRA, CDR2 YSYEKL. There are 15 residues in the CDR3. V was cut by 0 bases and J by 5 bases, with 11 bases left in between. The DNA of the CDR3 is TGCGCCAGCAGCCAAGAACCAGGGATGGACAATGAGCAGTTCTTC. Amino acid sequence: CASSQEPGMDNEQFF.

The V and J genes are TRBV4-1 and TRBJ2-7; 8 bases align to TRBD2. CDR1 is MGHRA and CDR2 is YSYEKL in the germline V gene. The CDR3 extends over 15 amino acids. The V segment lost 0 bases and the J segment 4 bases; nucleotides outside the gene matches: 5. CDR3 bases: TGCGCCAGCAGCCAAGATACGGGACTAGGATACGAGCAGTACTTC. Its protein is CASSQDTGLGYEQYF.

This clone was observed many times. The chain carries TRBV10-1 and TRBJ2-7, with D perhaps TRBD1 (6 bases). The CDR3 has 15 amino acids. Germline loops: CDR1 WNHNN, CDR2 SYGVQD (reference sequence). Between the trimmed V and J ends, which lost 3 bases and 4 bases, there was a span of 16 bases. CDR3 bases: TGCGCCAGCAGTGATGGCAGGGGAAGGGTGTACGAGCAGTACTTC. It translates to CASSDGRGRVYEQYF.

The chain combines TRBV15 with TRBJ1-6; a possible D gene is TRBD1 (5 bases). This CDR3 comprises 15 residues. Germline CDR1 is LNHNV and CDR2 is YYDKDF (reference sequence). Trimming took 0 bases from V and 9 from J, leaving 12 bases between them. CDR3 nucleotides: TGTGCCACCAGCAGAGATCGGGGGAGGGGTTCACCCCTCCACTTT. As protein: CATSRDRGRGSPLHF.

The V and J genes are TRBV7-9 and TRBJ2-7; the match to TRBD2 covers 9 bases. CDR1 SEHNR and CDR2 FQNEAQ come from the germline V gene (reference sequence). The CDR3 is 18 residues long. The V gene end was trimmed by 4 bases and the J gene end by 3 bases; junction bases not matched to a gene: 16. The CDR3 nucleotides read TGTGCCAGCAGCTCCATTTTCGCCGTTGGCGGGGGGGACTACGAGCAGTACTTC. Protein: CASSSIFAVGGGDYEQYF.